Sequencing of this T cell receptor (beta chain) was carried out in a study of shared clonotypes between healthy human individuals. The V end lost 2 bases, the J end lost 7 bases, and 11 bases lay between the germline ends. In germline, CDR1 is SGHVS, CDR2 FNYEAQ. This CDR3 is 13 amino acids long. Terminally differentiated effector memory CD45RA+ cells were excluded from the naive CD8 cells, which were CD45RO-negative and positively selected for CCR7. Here immunoSEQ multiplex PCR was the method, and the copy in TCRdb shows in-frame clones only, minus some. This sample has about 2 million clones; roughly 95% occur once, and the top ten carry under 1.5%.

Sequencing used naive CD8+ T cells sorted from blood. This TCR was sampled from a young man in good health. V gene TRBV7-6 combines with J gene TRBJ1-2, with a tentative D call TRBD1 (5 bases). This CDR3 is CASSLQGSGGYTF. The CDR3 nucleotides are TGTGCCAGCAGCTTACAGGGCTCGGGTGGCTACACCTTC. The complete variable domain, with remaining parts taken from reference TRBV7-6 and TRBJ1-2, reads GAGVSQSPRYKVTKRGQDVALRCDPISGHVSLYWYRQALGQGPEFLTYFNYEAQQDKSGLPNDRFSAERPEGSISTLTIQRTEQRDSAMYRCASSLQGSGGYTFGSGTRLTVV.